The clone carrying this T cell receptor (beta chain) was observed a few times. The antigen remains unidentified. This CDR3 comprises 15 residues. Trimming took off 4 bases at V and 2 bases at J, with 14 bases between the two ends. Germline-derived CDR1 and CDR2 are SNHLY and FYNNEI. From approximately 400 ng of RNA, a library with molecular barcoded alpha/delta and beta/gamma adaptors was made. TCRdb re-derived calls from the reads in MiXCR, one entry per CDR3 protein. The sample includes approximately 140,000 distinct CDR3 sequences, about 13% of them seen just once. This specimen comes from a study of read filtering for tumor transcriptome and immune sequencing. Study summary: Patients were about 18 male and around 15 female, mean age approximately 70 years, range 47 to 80. About 8 patients were R-ISS I, 16 were R-ISS II, about seven were R-ISS III. DNase treatment preceded whole-transcriptome library preparation.

Study-level findings and limits: Compared with RNA-seq, IR-seq gave much higher clonotype depth and reliability.

The specimen was a population of CD138-negative cells sorted from bone marrow. The origin of this receptor is a donor aged 40 or over with multiple myeloma. The chain carries TRBV2 and TRBJ1-1; D is ambiguous. This CDR3 is CASSVPPWGNTEAFF. The CDR3 DNA follows: TGTGCCAGCAGTGTTCCCCCGTGGGGTAACACTGAAGCTTTCTTT.